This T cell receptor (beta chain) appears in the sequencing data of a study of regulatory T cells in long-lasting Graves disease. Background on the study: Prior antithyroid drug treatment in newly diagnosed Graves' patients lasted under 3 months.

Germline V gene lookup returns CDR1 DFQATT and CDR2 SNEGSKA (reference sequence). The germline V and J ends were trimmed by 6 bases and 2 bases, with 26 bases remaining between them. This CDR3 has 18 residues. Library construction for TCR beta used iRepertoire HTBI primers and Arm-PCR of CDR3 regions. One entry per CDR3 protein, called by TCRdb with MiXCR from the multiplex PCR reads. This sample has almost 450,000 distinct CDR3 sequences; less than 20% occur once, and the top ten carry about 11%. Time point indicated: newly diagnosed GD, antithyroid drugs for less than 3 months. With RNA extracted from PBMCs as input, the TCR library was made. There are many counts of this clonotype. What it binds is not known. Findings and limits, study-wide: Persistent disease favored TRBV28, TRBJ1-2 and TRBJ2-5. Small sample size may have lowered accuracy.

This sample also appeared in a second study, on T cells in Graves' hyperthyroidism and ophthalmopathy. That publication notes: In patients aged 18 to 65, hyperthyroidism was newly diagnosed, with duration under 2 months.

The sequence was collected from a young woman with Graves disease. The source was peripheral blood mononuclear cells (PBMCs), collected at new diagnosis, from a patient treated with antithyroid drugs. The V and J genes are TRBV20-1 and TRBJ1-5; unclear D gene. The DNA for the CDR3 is TGCAGTGCCGTGCTAAGCCCCCAAGTGTGGTCGGGCAATCAGCCCCAGCATTTT. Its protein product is CSAVLSPQVWSGNQPQHF.